A selection of T cell receptor beta chains follows, all from one sample in a study of T cells after yellow fever vaccination. TCRdb processed the 5' RACE reads anew with MiXCR; each CDR3 protein has one entry. The table lists some 400,000 distinct CDR3 sequences, roughly a sixth of them singletons. The sequences come from PBMCs, collected before the yellow fever booster vaccination. These receptors were obtained from a man in his late teens or twenties who received the YFV17D yellow fever vaccine. Both conserved end residues are part of each CDR3. Fields, in order: D gene, CDR3 length, J gene, V gene, clone size, CDR3 protein, CDR3 DNA. The D gene is left open where the match is weak. Size is omitted from some rows. Given values are once, few, many or a class for expanded clones.

D: NA; length: 18; J: TRBJ2-4; V: TRBV28; size: NA; CDR3: CASSFTSAASNDKNIQYF; DNA: TGTGCCAGCAGTTTTACTTCGGCGGCCTCGAACGACAAAAACATTCAGTACTTC
D: NA; length: 15; J: TRBJ2-2; V: TRBV4-3; size: NA; CDR3: CASRPDSSNTGELFF; DNA: TGCGCCAGCAGGCCGGACAGTTCGAACACCGGGGAGCTGTTTTTT
D: TRBD1; length: 16; J: TRBJ1-2; V: TRBV6-5; size: once; CDR3: CASSHYPGQTSYGYTF; DNA: TGTGCCAGCAGTCACTACCCGGGACAGACCAGCTATGGCTACACCTTC
D: NA; length: 15; J: TRBJ1-2; V: TRBV7-8; size: NA; CDR3: CASSLEQGGSYGYTF; DNA: TGTGCCAGCAGCTTAGAGCAGGGTGGTAGCTATGGCTACACCTTC
D: NA; length: 12; J: TRBJ1-3; V: TRBV18; size: NA; CDR3: CASSPPGNTIYF; DNA: TGTGCCAGCTCACCCCCTGGAAACACCATATATTTT
D: TRBD2; length: 16; J: TRBJ2-7; V: TRBV4-1; size: NA; CDR3: CASSQGGSGGFYEQYF; DNA: TGCGCCAGCAGCCAAGGGGGTAGCGGGGGGTTCTACGAGCAGTACTTC
D: TRBD2; length: 14; J: TRBJ2-5; V: TRBV12-5; size: NA; CDR3: CASGLDSGGETQYF; DNA: TGTGCTAGTGGTTTGGATAGCGGGGGAGAGACCCAGTACTTC
D: NA; length: 11; J: TRBJ2-3; V: TRBV29-1; size: many; CDR3: CSASDTDTQYF; DNA: TGCAGCGCCTCGGACACAGATACGCAGTATTTT
D: NA; length: 17; J: TRBJ2-7; V: TRBV7-9; size: NA; CDR3: CASSLAGRGLRSYEQYF; DNA: TGTGCCAGCAGCTTAGCCGGACGGGGACTCCGCTCCTACGAGCAGTACTTC
D: NA; length: 18; J: TRBJ2-3; V: TRBV29-1; size: few; CDR3: CSVEDYGGGRLHTDTQYF; DNA: TGCAGCGTTGAAGATTACGGGGGCGGTCGCCTTCACACAGATACGCAGTATTTT
D: NA; length: 11; J: TRBJ2-5; V: TRBV5-1; size: NA; CDR3: CASRNEETQYF; DNA: TGCGCCAGCAGAAATGAAGAGACCCAGTACTTC
D: NA; length: 19; J: TRBJ1-1; V: TRBV28; size: few; CDR3: CASSFFMRPRTAMNTEAFF; DNA: TGTGCCAGCAGTTTCTTCATGCGGCCCCGGACAGCGATGAACACTGAAGCTTTCTTT
D: NA; length: 17; J: TRBJ2-1; V: TRBV20-1; size: many; CDR3: CSASEGRKGSRYNEQFF; DNA: TGCAGTGCTAGCGAAGGCAGGAAGGGATCTAGGTACAATGAGCAGTTCTTC
D: NA; length: 15; J: TRBJ2-1; V: TRBV28; size: NA; CDR3: CASSLSGARHNEQFF; DNA: TGTGCCAGCAGTTTGTCGGGGGCCCGCCACAATGAGCAGTTCTTC
D: TRBD1; length: 15; J: TRBJ2-3; V: TRBV9; size: NA; CDR3: CASSVGPDREDTQYF; DNA: TGTGCCAGCAGCGTAGGCCCGGACAGGGAAGATACGCAGTATTTT
D: NA; length: 16; J: TRBJ1-2; V: TRBV7-9; size: few; CDR3: CASNDWTGLMFENYTF; DNA: TGTGCCAGCAACGATTGGACGGGCCTGATGTTCGAAAACTACACCTTC
D: NA; length: 14; J: TRBJ2-5; V: TRBV5-4; size: NA; CDR3: CASSLVATQETQYF; DNA: TGTGCCAGCAGCTTGGTGGCAACCCAAGAGACCCAGTACTTC
D: NA; length: 14; J: TRBJ2-7; V: TRBV2; size: medium-sized; CDR3: CASSERTSSYEQYF; DNA: TGTGCCAGCAGTGAACGGACGAGCTCCTACGAGCAGTACTTC
D: NA; length: 16; J: TRBJ1-5; V: TRBV10-3; size: few; CDR3: CAISDPPSGIEQPQHF; DNA: TGTGCCATCAGTGATCCCCCGTCCGGGATCGAGCAGCCCCAGCATTTT
D: NA; length: 11; J: TRBJ1-4; V: TRBV7-9; size: few; CDR3: CASSFQEKLFF; DNA: TGTGCCAGCAGCTTCCAGGAAAAACTGTTTTTT
D: NA; length: 14; J: TRBJ1-2; V: TRBV7-2; size: NA; CDR3: CASSSDGTNYGYTF; DNA: TGTGCCAGCAGCTCGGACGGGACTAACTATGGCTACACCTTC
D: NA; length: 14; J: TRBJ2-2; V: TRBV5-1; size: many; CDR3: CASSLREQDGELFF; DNA: TGCGCCAGCAGCTTGAGGGAACAGGACGGGGAGCTGTTTTTT
D: NA; length: 15; J: TRBJ2-4; V: TRBV10-3; size: few; CDR3: CAISGGTIAKNIQYF; DNA: TGTGCCATCAGTGGGGGGACGATAGCCAAAAACATTCAGTACTTC
D: TRBD2; length: 15; J: TRBJ2-2; V: TRBV19; size: NA; CDR3: CASSMTSGNTGELFF; DNA: TGTGCCAGTAGTATGACTAGCGGTAACACCGGGGAGCTGTTTTTT
D: NA; length: 15; J: TRBJ2-1; V: TRBV9; size: NA; CDR3: CASSVVEGSYNEQFF; DNA: TGTGCCAGCAGCGTAGTCGAGGGCTCCTACAATGAGCAGTTCTTC
D: NA; length: 14; J: TRBJ2-2; V: TRBV10-1; size: NA; CDR3: CASSERGLTGELFF; DNA: TGCGCCAGCAGTGAGCGGGGGTTAACCGGGGAGCTGTTTTTT
D: NA; length: 14; J: TRBJ2-3; V: TRBV20-1; size: few; CDR3: CSARVRKYTDTQYF; DNA: TGCAGTGCTAGAGTCAGAAAATACACAGATACGCAGTATTTT
D: NA; length: 15; J: TRBJ2-2; V: TRBV27; size: few; CDR3: CASSRGWGNTGELFF; DNA: TGTGCCAGCAGTCGCGGCTGGGGCAACACCGGGGAGCTGTTTTTT
D: NA; length: 13; J: TRBJ1-1; V: TRBV6-2/TRBV6-3; size: many; CDR3: CASSLNWNTEAFF; DNA: TGTGCCAGCAGCTTAAATTGGAACACTGAAGCTTTCTTT
D: TRBD2; length: 15; J: TRBJ2-1; V: TRBV4-3; size: many; CDR3: CASSQPSGGRNEQFF; DNA: TGCGCCAGCAGCCAGCCCAGCGGGGGTAGGAATGAGCAGTTCTTC
D: NA; length: 17; J: TRBJ2-3; V: TRBV4-2; size: few; CDR3: CASSQEWATGRGGTQYF; DNA: TGTGCCAGCAGCCAAGAATGGGCGACCGGGCGGGGCGGTACGCAGTATTTT
D: TRBD2; length: 14; J: TRBJ2-1; V: TRBV20-1; size: few; CDR3: CSAGLAGATNEQFF; DNA: TGCAGTGCTGGACTAGCGGGGGCGACCAATGAGCAGTTCTTC
D: TRBD2; length: 15; J: TRBJ2-7; V: TRBV6-5; size: few; CDR3: CASSPHGGDVDEQYF; DNA: TGTGCCAGCAGTCCACACGGGGGGGACGTCGACGAGCAGTACTTC
D: NA; length: 15; J: TRBJ1-4; V: TRBV9; size: few; CDR3: CASSAKEATNEKLFF; DNA: TGTGCCAGCAGCGCTAAAGAGGCAACTAATGAAAAACTGTTTTTT
D: NA; length: 15; J: TRBJ2-7; V: TRBV12-3/TRBV12-4; size: NA; CDR3: CASSPLPGRGHEQYF; DNA: TGTGCCAGCAGCCCTCTTCCGGGACGTGGGCACGAGCAGTACTTC
D: NA; length: 15; J: TRBJ2-5; V: TRBV5-1; size: NA; CDR3: CASSFQGIEQETQYF; DNA: TGCGCCAGCAGCTTCCAGGGTATTGAACAAGAGACCCAGTACTTC
D: TRBD1; length: 15; J: TRBJ1-2; V: TRBV5-4; size: few; CDR3: CASSPGTEKAYGYTF; DNA: TGTGCCAGCAGCCCCGGGACAGAAAAAGCTTATGGCTACACCTTC
D: NA; length: 13; J: TRBJ1-6; V: TRBV10-3; size: NA; CDR3: CAISESPGSPLHF; DNA: TGTGCCATCAGTGAGTCGCCTGGATCACCCCTCCACTTT
D: TRBD2; length: 15; J: TRBJ2-3; V: TRBV10-2; size: NA; CDR3: CASSEGGDFTDTQYF; DNA: TGCGCCAGCAGTGAGGGGGGGGACTTCACAGATACGCAGTATTTT
D: TRBD1; length: 14; J: TRBJ2-1; V: TRBV5-1; size: few; CDR3: CASSLDEVGGEQFF; DNA: TGCGCCAGCAGCTTGGATGAGGTAGGGGGCGAGCAGTTCTTC
D: NA; length: 15; J: TRBJ2-2; V: TRBV27; size: NA; CDR3: CASRPSWGVTGELFF; DNA: TGTGCCAGCAGGCCCTCGTGGGGCGTAACCGGGGAGCTGTTTTTT